The 4 T cell receptor beta chains below were found in one sample sequenced in a study of cytomegalovirus exposure and HLA in healthy donors. Both 60 Vbeta primers and 13 Jbeta primers went into the PCR. TCRdb's table, derived via immunoSEQ multiplex PCR, lists solely in-frame clones and lacks some. The sample records approximately 170,000 clones, roughly 70% being singletons. Sequencing was done on a sample of PBMCs. Receptors were obtained from a woman aged 40 to 49 in good health and CMV-seropositive.

This clone was picked up one time. The chain links TRBV10-2 to TRBJ2-1, with 7 positions matching TRBD2. V shed 0 bases and J 9 bases; nucleotides not matched to a gene: 11. This CDR3 is 16 amino acids long. Per germline, CDR1 WSHSY and CDR2 SAAADI. The DNA of the CDR3 is TGCGCCAGCAGTGAGTCGAAGTTTAATGGGGGGGGTGAGCAGTTCTTC. Protein product: CASSESKFNGGGEQFF.

The genes are TRBV7-2 and TRBJ1-4, with 8 nucleotides matching TRBD1. The V and J ends lost 5 bases and 0 bases, in that order; junction bases with no gene match: 5. In germline, CDR1 is SGHTA, CDR2 FQGNSA. This CDR3 is built from 16 residues. Written as DNA, the CDR3 is TGTGCCAGCAGCAATGACAGGGGAGCAACTAATGAAAAACTGTTTTTT. Translation: CASSNDRGATNEKLFF. The full variable domain, rest sourced from reference TRBV7-2 and TRBJ1-4, is GAGVSQSPSNKVTEKGKDVELRCDPISGHTALYWYRQSLGQGLEFLIYFQGNSAPDKSGLPSDRFSAERTGGSVSTLTIQRTQQEDSAVYLCASSNDRGATNEKLFFGSGTQLSVL.

The CDR3 spells CASSRPHDTEAFF. For the CDR3, the DNA is TGTGCCAGCAGCCGTCCACATGACACTGAAGCTTTCTTT. The rearrangement links TRBV6-5 to TRBJ1-1; no definite D call. Trimming removed 6 bases from V and 3 bases from J, with 11 bases in between. Germline CDR1 and CDR2: MNHEY and SVGAGI. The length of the CDR3 is 13 residues.

This clone was counted a single time. The chain employs TRBV28 and TRBJ1-3; 8 nucleotides align to TRBD1. The CDR3 is made up of 15 amino acids. From germline, CDR1 is MDHEN and CDR2 SYDVKM. The J segment lost 2 bases and the V segment lost 5 bases, leaving 5 bases of the junction unmatched. The CDR3 DNA reads as TGTGCCAGCAGTCCGGACAGGGACGCTGGAAACACCATATATTTT. It is translated as CASSPDRDAGNTIYF.